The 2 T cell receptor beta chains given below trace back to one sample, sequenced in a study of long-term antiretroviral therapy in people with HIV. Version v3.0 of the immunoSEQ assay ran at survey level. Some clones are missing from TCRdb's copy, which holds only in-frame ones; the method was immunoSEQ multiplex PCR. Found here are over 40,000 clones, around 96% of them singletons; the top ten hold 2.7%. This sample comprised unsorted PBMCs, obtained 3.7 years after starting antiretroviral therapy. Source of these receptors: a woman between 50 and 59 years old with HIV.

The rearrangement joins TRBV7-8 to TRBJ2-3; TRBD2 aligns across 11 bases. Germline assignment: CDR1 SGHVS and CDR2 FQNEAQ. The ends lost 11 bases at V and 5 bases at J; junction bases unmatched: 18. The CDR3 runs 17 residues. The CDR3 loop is CACSNWISGGVVDTQYF. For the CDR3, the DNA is TGTGCCTGCTCCAACTGGATTAGCGGGGGGGTAGTAGATACGCAGTATTTT.

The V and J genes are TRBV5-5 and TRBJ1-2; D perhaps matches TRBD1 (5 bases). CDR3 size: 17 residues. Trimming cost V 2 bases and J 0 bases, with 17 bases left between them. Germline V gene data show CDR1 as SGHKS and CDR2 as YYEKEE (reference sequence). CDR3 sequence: CASSLTTGTEPNYGYTF. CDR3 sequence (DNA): TGTGCCAGCAGCTTAACTACCGGGACTGAGCCTAACTATGGCTACACCTTC.